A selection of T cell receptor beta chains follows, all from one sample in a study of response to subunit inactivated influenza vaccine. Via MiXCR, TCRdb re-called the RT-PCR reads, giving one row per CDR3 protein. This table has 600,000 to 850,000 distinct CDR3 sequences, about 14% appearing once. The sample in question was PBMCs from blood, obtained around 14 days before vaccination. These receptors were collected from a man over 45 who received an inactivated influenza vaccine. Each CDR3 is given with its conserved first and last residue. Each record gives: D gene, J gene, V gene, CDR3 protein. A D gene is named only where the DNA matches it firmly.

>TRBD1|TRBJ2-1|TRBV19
CASSTRPGTGVYPNEQFF
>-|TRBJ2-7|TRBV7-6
CASSLGAGSSYEQYF
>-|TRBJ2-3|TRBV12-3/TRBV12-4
CASLGVRNTDTQYF
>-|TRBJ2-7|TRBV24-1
CATSDPPHEQYF
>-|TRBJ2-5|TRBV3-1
CASSQDARAKTQYF
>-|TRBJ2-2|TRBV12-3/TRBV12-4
CASSLMETGELFF
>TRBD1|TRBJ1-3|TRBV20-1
CSARLGTGLSGNTIYF
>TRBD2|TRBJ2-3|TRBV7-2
CASSPGVAGSTDTQYF
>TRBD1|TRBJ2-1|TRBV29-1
CSVVYLDRGYNEQFF
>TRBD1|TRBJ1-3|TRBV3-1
CASSLRGGFSGNTIYF
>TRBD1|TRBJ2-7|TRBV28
CASSDRGSSYEQYF
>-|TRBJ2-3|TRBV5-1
CASSPRVTDTQYF
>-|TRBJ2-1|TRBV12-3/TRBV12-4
CASIRGGSSYNEQFF
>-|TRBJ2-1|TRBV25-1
CASSEYNGNEQFF
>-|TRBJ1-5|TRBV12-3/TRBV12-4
CASSLWMGGEGQPQHF
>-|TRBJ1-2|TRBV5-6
CASSLGGTGYGYTF
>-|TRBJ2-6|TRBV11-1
CASSLSFLAAASSGANVLTF
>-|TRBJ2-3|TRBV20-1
CSAGDTGTDTQYF
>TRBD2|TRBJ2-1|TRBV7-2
CASSSGLAGEDNEQFF
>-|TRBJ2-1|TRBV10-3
CAISESGGPLSYNEQFF
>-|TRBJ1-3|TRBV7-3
CASSLGPGSGNTIYF
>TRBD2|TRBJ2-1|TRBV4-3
CASSQVTSVEQFF
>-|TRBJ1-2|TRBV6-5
CASSYSPRGYYGYTF
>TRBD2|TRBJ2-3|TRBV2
CASNAGLAYTDTQYF
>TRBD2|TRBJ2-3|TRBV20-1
CSAILAGGSTDTQYF
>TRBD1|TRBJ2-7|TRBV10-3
CAISGTGTGGQRGQYF
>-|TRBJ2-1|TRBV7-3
CASSRQGEDEQFF
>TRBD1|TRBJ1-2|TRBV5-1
CASSLAGPGTGWNGYTF